The 24 T cell receptor beta chains presented below share a single source sample, sequenced in a study of beta chain features in type 1 diabetes. cDNA synthesis used the whole RNA isolate, giving expressed TCRB sequences. Some clones are missing from TCRdb's copy, which holds only in-frame ones; the method was immunoSEQ multiplex PCR. The data contain 620,000 or so clones, roughly a sixth of them singletons. Sequenced sample: naive CD4+ T cells from blood. Receptors were obtained from a man between 18 and 35 years old in good health.

This clone turned up a few times. The rearrangement joins TRBV5-4 to TRBJ1-1; D gene unclear. Germline CDR1 reads SGHNT; CDR2 reads YYREEE (reference sequence). Trimming removed 3 bases at V and 10 bases at J, with 13 bases between. This CDR3 is built from 12 residues. This CDR3 is CASSSLPERAFF. As DNA, the CDR3 is TGTGCCAGCAGCTCTTTACCCGAAAGAGCTTTCTTT.

This clone was detected only a few times. The chain combines TRBV7-2 with TRBJ2-3; D might be TRBD2 (6 bases). V was pared by 1 base and J by 2 bases, with 7 bases between. The CDR3 totals 14 residues. Germline assignment: CDR1 SGHTA and CDR2 FQGNSA. The CDR3 region is CASSLERATDTQYF. As DNA, the CDR3 is TGTGCCAGCAGCTTAGAGCGGGCCACAGATACGCAGTATTTT. The entire variable domain, with the rest obtained from reference TRBV7-2 and TRBJ2-3, is as follows: GAGVSQSPSNKVTEKGKDVELRCDPISGHTALYWYRQSLGQGLEFLIYFQGNSAPDKSGLPSDRFSAERTGGSVSTLTIQRTQQEDSAVYLCASSLERATDTQYFGPGTRLTVL.

In the case of this clone: Its ends do not fully match the called genes, so a read error is possible. The chain is built from TRBV6-5 and TRBJ2-3; a possible D gene is TRBD1 (5 bases). CDR1 MNHEY and CDR2 SVGAGI come from the germline V gene. This CDR3 region has 14 residues. In DNA form, the CDR3 reads TGTGCCAGCAGTAACTCGGACACGACAGATACGCAGTATTTT. This encodes CASSNSDTTDTQYF.

V and J are TRBV19 and TRBJ2-7; 7 positions agree with TRBD1. Trimming removed 3 bases from V and 2 bases from J; junction bases left unmatched: 1. Germline CDR1 and CDR2: LNHDA and SQIVND (reference sequence). This CDR3 contains 13 residues. CDR3 region: CASSMGQTYEQYF. The CDR3 bases are TGTGCCAGTAGTATGGGACAGACCTACGAGCAGTACTTC.

The rearrangement joins TRBV4-3 to TRBJ2-7, with 7 bases aligning to TRBD2. The CDR3 is 16 amino acids. The V gene end was trimmed by 1 base and the J gene end by 2 bases; junction bases not matched to a gene: 8. Germline V lookup: CDR1 LGHNA, CDR2 YSLEER. As DNA, the CDR3 is TGCGCCAGCAGCCAAGGAGGACTAGGGAATACCTACGAGCAGTACTTC. It is translated as CASSQGGLGNTYEQYF.

This clone has ten or more counts. Compared with germline, one end of the junction differs, possibly owing to a read error. V gene TRBV7-7 combines with J gene TRBJ2-3, with 7 bases fitting TRBD2. CDR1 SSHAT and CDR2 FNYEAQ come from the germline V gene (reference sequence). The CDR3 has 15 residues. The CDR3: CASSLGLAATDTQYF. The CDR3 nucleotides are TGTGCTAGCAGCTTAGGGCTAGCGGCCACAGATACGCAGTATTTT.

Regarding this clone: The junction and the germline gene differ at one end; a read error may be behind it. The same CDR3 is also encoded by other DNA sequences in this sample. V is TRBV4-2 and J is TRBJ2-3, with TRBD2 matching 12 bases. Germline-derived CDR1 and CDR2 are LGHNA and YNFKEQ. This CDR3 contains 15 residues. For the CDR3, the DNA is TGTGCCAGCAGCCAGGGACTAGCGGGCACTGATACGCAGTATTTT. Translating gives CASSQGLAGTDTQYF.

The chain uses TRBV28 and TRBJ2-1; 11 bases fit TRBD1. Germline V gene data show CDR1 as MDHEN and CDR2 as SYDVKM. The CDR3 extends over 15 amino acids. V lost 4 bases and J lost 6; bases outside the gene matches: 5. In DNA form, the CDR3 reads TGTGCCAGCAGTTCCGGGACAGGGGGAGTCAATGAGCAGTTCTTC. Translation gives CASSSGTGGVNEQFF.

The table lists this clone with a few counts. The V call is TRBV10-3, the J call TRBJ1-1; TRBD1 aligns across 7 bases. V lost 2 bases to trimming and J lost 9 bases; unmatched junction nucleotides: 3. The CDR3 length is 12 residues. The germline V gene encodes CDR1 ENHRY and CDR2 SYGVKD. This CDR3 reads CAISEAGQKAFF. The CDR3 DNA reads as TGTGCCATCAGTGAGGCGGGACAGAAAGCTTTCTTT.

This clone occurred a few times. This chain links TRBV29-1 with TRBJ2-3; 10 bases fit TRBD2. Germline loops: CDR1 SQVTM, CDR2 ANQGSEA. The CDR3 runs 13 residues. The CDR3 bases are TGCAGAGCATCTAGCGGGAGTTTGAATACGCAGTATTTT. This sequence encodes CRASSGSLNTQYF.

The chain couples TRBV29-1 to TRBJ1-1; 10 bases map to TRBD1. Germline-derived CDR1 and CDR2 are SQVTM and ANQGSEA. The CDR3 is 13 residues long. The V segment lost 7 bases and the J segment 2 bases; nucleotides outside the gene matches: 4. The CDR3 nucleotides read TGCAGCGCCGCGACAGGGGGCAACACTGAAGCTTTCTTT. It codes for CSAATGGNTEAFF.

The J gene is TRBJ1-2, the V gene TRBV9, with D unclear. The germline V gene has CDR1 SGDLS and CDR2 YYNGEE. This CDR3 has 16 residues. The V gene lost 0 bases and the J gene lost 0 bases, with 12 bases spanning the gap. CDR3 in amino acids: CASSVGSTVTNYGYTF. The CDR3 DNA reads as TGTGCCAGCAGCGTAGGGTCAACAGTTACTAACTATGGCTACACCTTC. Filled out from reference TRBV9 and TRBJ1-2, the complete variable domain reads DSGVTQTPKHLITATGQRVTLRCSPRSGDLSVYWYQQSLDQGLQFLIQYYNGEERAKGNILERFSAQQFPDLHSELNLSSLELGDSALYFCASSVGSTVTNYGYTFGSGTRLTVV.

This clone was observed a few times. The chain links TRBV27 to TRBJ1-1; TRBD1 is a possible D gene (6 bases). The ends were cut back, 6 bases at V and 0 bases at J, with 11 bases in the middle. Germline-derived CDR1 and CDR2 are MNHEY and SMNVEV (reference sequence). The CDR3 totals 14 residues. The DNA of the CDR3 is TGTGCCAGCAGATCAGGGGTCATGAACACTGAAGCTTTCTTT. Residues: CASRSGVMNTEAFF.

Remarks on this clone: Within the sample, other DNA sequences also encode this same CDR3. In DNA, the CDR3 is TGCGCCAGCAGCTTGGGACTAGCGGGGAGCACAGATACGCAGTATTTT. Translated, it gives CASSLGLAGSTDTQYF. This chain connects TRBV5-1 to TRBJ2-3, with 11 bases identical to TRBD2. Germline lookup yields CDR1 SGHRS and CDR2 YFSETQ. The ends lost 0 bases at V and 0 bases at J; junction bases unmatched: 0. This CDR3 is built from 16 residues.

The rearrangement joins TRBV5-1 to TRBJ2-7, with 7 bases identical to TRBD1. This CDR3 is 17 amino acids long. The germline CDR1 and CDR2 sequences are SGHRS and YFSETQ. Trimming removed 0 bases from V and 3 bases from J; junction bases left unmatched: 12. CDR3 sequence: CASSLAGGRGPSYEQYF. The DNA of the CDR3 is TGCGCCAGCAGCTTGGCCGGTGGTAGGGGGCCCAGCTACGAGCAGTACTTC. The whole variable domain, filled in from reference TRBV5-1 and TRBJ2-7, reads KAGVTQTPRYLIKTRGQQVTLSCSPISGHRSVSWYQQTPGQGLQFLFEYFSETQRNKGNFPGRFSGRQFSNSRSEMNVSTLELGDSALYLCASSLAGGRGPSYEQYFGPGTRLTVT.

The chain recombines TRBV18 with TRBJ1-1, with D hard to call. CDR1 and CDR2 (germline): KGHSH, LQKENI. The CDR3 is made up of 14 amino acids. Trimming took 2 bases from V and 0 from J, leaving 7 bases between them. The CDR3 DNA sequence: TGTGCCAGCTCACCAAACAGTTTGAACACTGAAGCTTTCTTT. It translates to CASSPNSLNTEAFF. Together with reference TRBV18 and TRBJ1-1, the CDR3 gives the full variable domain: NAGVMQNPRHLVRRRGQEARLRCSPMKGHSHVYWYRQLPEEGLKFMVYLQKENIIDESGMPKERFSAEFPKEGPSILRIQQVVRGDSAAYFCASSPNSLNTEAFFGQGTRLTVV.

V is TRBV5-4 and J is TRBJ2-5, with TRBD1 matching over 10 bases. Looked up from germline, CDR1 is SGHNT and CDR2 is YYREEE (reference sequence). Losses at the gene ends were 4 bases for V and 7 bases for J; bases not matched to a gene: 13. CDR3 length: 16 residues. The CDR3 spells CASSETGTGDAGTQYF. The CDR3 DNA reads TGTGCCAGCAGCGAAACCGGGACAGGGGACGCGGGGACCCAGTACTTC. Complete variable domain (other parts from reference TRBV5-4 and TRBJ2-5): ETGVTQSPTHLIKTRGQQVTLRCSSQSGHNTVSWYQQALGQGPQFIFQYYREEENGRGNFPPRFSGLQFPNYSSELNVNALELDDSALYLCASSETGTGDAGTQYFGPGTRLLVL.

This clone has more than one count but fewer than ten. Here the CDR3 reads CASSYTSGLQETQYF. The CDR3 region has the DNA TGTGCCAGCAGTTACACATCGGGACTCCAAGAGACCCAGTACTTC. This sequence joins TRBV6-5 and TRBJ2-5; tentative D call: TRBD2 (6 bases). Germline CDR1 is MNHEY and CDR2 is SVGAGI. V shed 2 bases and J shed 1 base, with 11 bases lying between them. The CDR3 is 15 residues long.

This chain's CDR3 is CASSPDRPSPQYF. DNA for the CDR3: TGTGCCAGCAGCCCGGACAGGCCCTCGCCCCAGTACTTC. V usage is TRBV7-2 and J usage is TRBJ2-5; 7 bases match TRBD1. The junction had 9 bases not matched to a gene; V was cut back by 5 bases and J by 9 bases. CDR3 size: 13 residues. Germline values: CDR1 SGHTA, CDR2 FQGNSA.

The chain combines TRBV9 with TRBJ2-2; D ambiguous. The V end lost 0 bases, the J end lost 1 base, and 10 bases lay between the germline ends. CDR1 SGDLS and CDR2 YYNGEE come from the germline V gene. This CDR3 is 16 amino acids long. As DNA, the CDR3 is TGTGCCAGCAGCGTAGGGAGTTTTAGGAACACCGGGGAGCTGTTTTTT. As protein: CASSVGSFRNTGELFF. The full variable domain, completed using reference TRBV9 and TRBJ2-2, is DSGVTQTPKHLITATGQRVTLRCSPRSGDLSVYWYQQSLDQGLQFLIQYYNGEERAKGNILERFSAQQFPDLHSELNLSSLELGDSALYFCASSVGSFRNTGELFFGEGSRLTVL.

In its sample, this clone was seen a few times. The chain links TRBV4-1 to TRBJ2-5; the D gene is possibly TRBD2 (5 bases). Germline assignment: CDR1 MGHRA and CDR2 YSYEKL. This CDR3 has 14 residues. Trimming removed 1 base from V and 4 bases from J, with 10 bases in between. CDR3 nucleotide sequence: TGCGCCAGCAGCCAAGGGGGAGTCGGAGAGACCCAGTACTTC. Its translation is CASSQGGVGETQYF.

Only a few counts were recorded for this clone. The rearrangement joins TRBV4-1 to TRBJ2-1; D unclear. Germline-derived CDR1 and CDR2 are MGHRA and YSYEKL. Between the trimmed V and J ends, which lost 1 base and 1 base, there was a span of 17 bases. The CDR3 runs to 18 residues. The CDR3 spells CASSQGRARSLSYNEQFF. CDR3 coding DNA: TGCGCCAGCAGCCAAGGTCGGGCCCGCTCCCTATCCTACAATGAGCAGTTCTTC.

The chain has TRBV7-3 and TRBJ1-1; no definite D call. Germline CDR1 is SGHTA and CDR2 is FQGTGA. The CDR3 sequence is 13 residues long. V dropped 5 bases and J dropped 1 base, with 8 bases sitting between them. The CDR3 DNA sequence: TGTGCCAGCAGCGGTTCAGGGAACACTGAAGCTTTCTTT. Protein sequence: CASSGSGNTEAFF.

The CDR3 DNA reads TGTGCCAGCAGCTTAGTTTCTAGCGGGGGGGCCAAAGATACGCAGTATTTT. Its protein is CASSLVSSGGAKDTQYF. The chain links TRBV7-3 to TRBJ2-3, with 12 bases identical to TRBD2. Trimming removed 2 bases from V and 5 bases from J; junction bases left unmatched: 8. Per the germline V gene, CDR1 is SGHTA and CDR2 is FQGTGA. The CDR3 is made up of 17 amino acids.